Each of the 28 T cell receptor beta chains below was sequenced from the same sample in a study of blood T cells in healthy people across ages. For the second PCR, which ran for about 7 to 11 cycles, a sample-barcoded 5' primer and a J-beta primer mix were used. TCRdb re-analysed the 5' RACE reads in MiXCR, keeping a single row per CDR3 protein. This sample has hundreds of thousands of distinct CDR3 sequences; less than 40% occur once, and the top ten carry over 15%. The specimen sequenced was blood. The source of these receptors is an elderly woman in good health.

This clonotype occurred once. This may be a read error, as it is one base from a much larger clone. This chain connects TRBV5-1 to TRBJ2-7; 7 bases map to TRBD2. Germline CDR1 SGHRS, CDR2 YFSETQ. This CDR3 is 15 amino acids long. Trimming at V came to 3 bases and at J to 12 bases, leaving 18 bases not matched to a gene. The CDR3, as DNA: TGCGCCAGCAGCTCGGGGAGGGGTTCGGGGGAGACCCGGTACTTC. This translates into CASSSGRGSGETRYF.

This chain uses TRBV18 with TRBJ1-1, with D maybe TRBD1 (6 bases). The germline V and J ends were trimmed by 4 bases and 2 bases, with 17 bases remaining between them. CDR1 KGHSH and CDR2 LQKENI come from the germline V gene. This CDR3 has 16 amino acids. CDR3 residues: CASSRPGYRANTEAFF. Written as DNA, the CDR3 is TGTGCCAGCTCACGACCAGGTTACAGGGCTAACACTGAAGCTTTCTTT.

The sample holds many counts of this clonotype. V and J are TRBV7-2 and TRBJ1-1; a possible D gene is TRBD1 (5 bases). CDR3 size: 13 residues. In germline, CDR1 is SGHTA, CDR2 FQGNSA. The V gene lost 5 bases and the J gene lost 12 bases, with 19 bases spanning the gap. Here the CDR3 DNA reads TGTGCCAGCAGCCTCCGTAGGGGTCTCCCCACTTTCTTT. Its translation: CASSLRRGLPTFF.

This clonotype has a count of ten or more. V gene TRBV5-1 combines with J gene TRBJ2-5; the D call may be TRBD1 or TRBD2 (6 bases each). Germline V gene sequence: CDR1 SGHRS, CDR2 YFSETQ. Trimming shortened V by 4 bases and J by 1 base, and 14 bases separated the two germline ends. The CDR3 loop spans 15 amino acids. CDR3 coding DNA: TGCGCCAGCAGCCCCCGTTGGGGGGCCCAAGAGACCCAGTACTTC. Encoded protein: CASSPRWGAQETQYF.

This clonotype was seen a few times. The CDR3 DNA follows: TGTGCCAGCAGTGATTACAGGGGAGGCTCCACCGGGGAGCTGTTTTTT. This sequence encodes CASSDYRGGSTGELFF. V and J are TRBV25-1 and TRBJ2-2; D perhaps matches TRBD1 (7 bases). The CDR3 has 16 residues. With 3 bases removed from V and 4 bases from J, the gap between germline ends came to 15 bases. CDR1 is MGHDK and CDR2 is SYGVNS in the germline V gene.

The table lists this clonotype with many counts. J is TRBJ1-6 and V is TRBV5-1; TRBD1 agrees at 9 bases. The CDR3 contains 16 residues. Germline values: CDR1 SGHRS, CDR2 YFSETQ. The V and J ends lost 3 bases and 5 bases, in that order; junction bases with no gene match: 6. The CDR3 is CASSSGTGRNNSPLHF. The CDR3 DNA reads as TGCGCCAGCAGCTCAGGGACAGGGCGCAATAATTCACCCCTCCACTTT.

This clonotype was detected many times. V is TRBV5-1 and J is TRBJ2-5; D uncertain. With 0 bases removed from V and 4 bases from J, the gap between germline ends came to 7 bases. CDR1 is SGHRS and CDR2 is YFSETQ in the germline V gene. The CDR3 covers 13 residues. The CDR3 loop is CASSLGFPETQYF. In DNA form, the CDR3 reads TGCGCCAGCAGCTTGGGGTTCCCAGAGACCCAGTACTTC.

This clonotype was observed a few times. The chain has TRBV5-6 and TRBJ2-5, with TRBD1 matching over 9 bases. V trimming: 3 bases; J trimming: 4 bases; junction bases outside the gene matches: 13. Germline values: CDR1 SGHDT, CDR2 YYEEEE. The CDR3 is 17 residues long. CDR3 loop: CASSSRGTGRFLETQYF. In nucleotides, the CDR3 is TGTGCCAGCAGCTCCAGGGGGACAGGGCGGTTTTTAGAGACCCAGTACTTC.

On this clonotype itself: Just one base apart from a much larger clone, this may be a read error. This chain links TRBV7-2 with TRBJ2-7, with a possible D match to TRBD1 (6 bases). The V and J ends lost 5 bases and 2 bases respectively, with 10 bases between them. The CDR3 spans 13 residues. Germline CDR1 reads SGHTA; CDR2 reads FQGNSA. The CDR3 nucleotides are TGTGCCAGCAGCATGACAGGAACCTACGAGCAGTACTTC. Encoded protein: CASSMTGTYEQYF.

This clonotype was counted between two and nine times. The chain uses TRBV28 and TRBJ1-2, with D possibly being TRBD1 (6 bases). Trimming left V 5 bases short and J 6 bases short, with 19 bases between. Germline V lookup: CDR1 MDHEN, CDR2 SYDVKM. The CDR3 sequence is 15 residues long. The chain's CDR3 is CASSIPRGAGDGYTF. CDR3 DNA: TGTGCCAGCAGTATTCCCCGGGGGGCGGGGGATGGCTACACCTTC.

This clonotype was seen a single time. The chain recombines TRBV6-1 with TRBJ1-4; D is uncertain. The germline gives CDR1 MNHNS, CDR2 SASEGT. CDR3 length equals 14 residues. V dropped 9 bases and J dropped 0 bases, with 11 bases sitting between them. The CDR3 nucleotides are TGTGCCAGTCGCCGGCCCCCAACTAATGAAAAACTGTTTTTT. Protein product: CASRRPPTNEKLFF.

This clonotype was detected ten times or more. This chain joins TRBV3-1 and TRBJ2-6; no reliable D call. V was clipped by 11 bases and J by 0 bases, with 8 bases between them. The CDR3 runs to 13 residues. Germline lookup yields CDR1 LGHDT and CDR2 YNNKEL (reference sequence). The CDR3 loop is CAVRLSGANVLTF. CDR3 nucleotides: TGTGCCGTTAGGCTCTCTGGGGCCAACGTCCTGACTTTC.

This clonotype was seen ten or more times. V is TRBV5-5 and J is TRBJ2-3; no clear D gene. Germline CDR1 is SGHKS and CDR2 is YYEKEE (reference sequence). The CDR3 spans 11 residues. The V end lost 6 bases, the J end lost 6 bases, and 8 bases lay between the germline ends. As DNA, the CDR3 is TGTGCCAGCACCGGTCGCGATACGCAGTATTTT. Protein: CASTGRDTQYF. Drawing the rest from reference TRBV5-5 and TRBJ2-3, the complete variable domain is DAGVTQSPTHLIKTRGQQVTLRCSPISGHKSVSWYQQVLGQGPQFIFQYYEKEERGRGNFPDRFSARQFPNYSSELNVNALLLGDSALYLCASTGRDTQYFGPGTRLTVL.

The genes are TRBV5-1 and TRBJ2-7; TRBD1 might be the D (5 bases). From germline, CDR1 is SGHRS and CDR2 YFSETQ. V gave up 0 bases and J gave up 3 bases, with 10 bases separating them. The CDR3 extends over 14 amino acids. The CDR3 reads CASSLEEQGYEQYF. CDR3 coding DNA: TGCGCCAGCAGCTTGGAGGAGCAGGGCTACGAGCAGTACTTC.

This clonotype was found many times. The V gene is TRBV15, the J gene TRBJ1-2; D not resolved. The germline V gene encodes CDR1 LNHNV and CDR2 YYDKDF (reference sequence). The V end lost 0 bases, the J end lost 10 bases, and 24 bases lay between the germline ends. This CDR3 has 17 amino acids. The CDR3 DNA is TGTGCCACCAGCAGAGATTACCCCACTGAAGTTGGAAGTGACTACACCTTC. Its protein is CATSRDYPTEVGSDYTF.

On this clonotype itself: The junction and the germline gene differ at one end; a read error may be behind it. The chain carries TRBV27 and TRBJ2-1; TRBD2 matches at 7 bases. Per germline, CDR1 MNHEY and CDR2 SMNVEV (reference sequence). CDR3 length: 14 residues. CDR3 sequence: CAGSFRGAYNEQFF. CDR3 nucleotides: TGTGCCGGCAGTTTTCGGGGGGCCTACAATGAGCAGTTCTTC.

This clonotype turned up a few times. The chain employs TRBV7-2 and TRBJ1-4, with 7 bases fitting TRBD1. CDR1 is SGHTA, CDR2 FQGNSA, per germline. The trim removed 0 bases at V and 6 bases at J, leaving 7 bases unmatched. CDR3 length equals 16 residues. Written as DNA, the CDR3 is TGTGCCAGCAGCTTAGCGCTATCGACAGGGTATGAAAAACTGTTTTTT. Its translation is CASSLALSTGYEKLFF.

This clonotype was counted between two and nine times. A much larger clone differs by one base, so this may be a read error. The chain recombines TRBV12-3 or TRBV12-4 with TRBJ1-4; D is perhaps TRBD1 (6 bases). CDR3 size: 13 residues. V was pared by 3 bases and J by 8 bases, with 10 bases between. Written as DNA, the CDR3 is TGTGCCAGCAGTTTCAGGGGAGGAGAAAAACTGTTTTTT. As protein: CASSFRGGEKLFF.

This clonotype appeared many times. This sequence joins TRBV15 and TRBJ2-5, with a tentative D call TRBD1 (7 bases). The germline gives CDR1 LNHNV, CDR2 YYDKDF (reference sequence). This CDR3 comprises 17 residues. The V end was cut by 1 base, the J end by 5 bases, with 20 bases between. The CDR3 loop is CATSRGRGQGGHETQYF. The CDR3 coding sequence is TGTGCCACCAGCAGAGGTCGGGGGCAGGGGGGACATGAGACCCAGTACTTC. The full variable domain, completed using reference TRBV15 and TRBJ2-5, is DAMVIQNPRYQVTQFGKPVTLSCSQTLNHNVMYWYQQKSSQAPKLLFHYYDKDFNNEADTPDNFQSRRPNTSFCFLDIRSPGLGDTAMYLCATSRGRGQGGHETQYFGPGTRLLVL.

About this clonotype: This may come from a read error, since a much larger clone is one base off. The rearrangement uses TRBV7-3 and TRBJ2-3; 7 nucleotides agree with TRBD1. This CDR3 has 16 amino acids. Germline assignment: CDR1 SGHTA and CDR2 FQGTGA. This CDR3 reads CAGSSRQGGLADTQYF. As DNA, the CDR3 is TGTGCCGGCAGCTCCCGCCAAGGGGGCCTAGCAGATACGCAGTATTTT.

The J gene is TRBJ2-1, the V gene TRBV2; D is possibly TRBD2 (6 bases). Germline CDR1 reads SNHLY; CDR2 reads FYNNEI. The CDR3 is made up of 16 amino acids. The ends were cut back, 4 bases at V and 4 bases at J, with 17 bases in the middle. In nucleotides, the CDR3 is TGTGCCAGCAGTGGCCCCGGGGGAAGAGGGTACAATGAGCAGTTCTTC. As protein: CASSGPGGRGYNEQFF.

The chain joins TRBV28 to TRBJ2-5, with D tentatively TRBD1 or TRBD2 (5 bases each). The end of the DNA aligns better with TRBJ2-7, so the J call may be wrong. Germline lookup yields CDR1 MDHEN and CDR2 SYDVKM. The CDR3 extends over 14 amino acids. The CDR3 DNA sequence: TGTGCCAGCAGTTTAAGCCAGGGAGCCTGCGAGCAGTACTTC. Translation: CASSLSQGACEQYF.

Points on this clonotype: A much larger clone sits a single nucleotide away, making a read error possible. The chain uses TRBV20-1 and TRBJ1-1, with a tentative D call TRBD1 (6 bases). The germline V gene encodes CDR1 DFQATT and CDR2 SNEGSKA (reference sequence). The CDR3 consists of 14 residues. Trimming shortened V by 2 bases and J by 4 bases, and 14 bases separated the two germline ends. The CDR3 loop reads CSARKQLQGTEAFF. DNA of the CDR3: TGCAGTGCTAGAAAGCAGCTACAGGGCACTGAAGCTTTCTTT.

The table lists this clonotype with many counts. This chain joins TRBV28 and TRBJ2-7, with a weak D call TRBD1 (6 bases). V was shortened by 4 bases and J by 0 bases, with 13 bases between the two germline ends. CDR1 is MDHEN, CDR2 SYDVKM, per germline. This CDR3 is 15 amino acids long. The CDR3 loop is CASSSTGLSSYEQYF. CDR3 nucleotides: TGTGCCAGCAGTTCCACAGGGTTAAGCTCCTACGAGCAGTACTTC.

The chain joins TRBV29-1 to TRBJ2-1; D might be TRBD2 (7 bases). This CDR3 has 15 residues. Germline V lookup: CDR1 SQVTM, CDR2 ANQGSEA. Trimming stripped 6 bases from V and 3 bases from J, with 18 bases between. As DNA, the CDR3 is TGCAGCGTAGAGGGTGGGGGGGCTGACTACAATGAGCAGTTCTTC. Amino acid sequence: CSVEGGGADYNEQFF.

This clonotype was counted at least ten times. The J gene is TRBJ1-5, the V gene TRBV6-5, with 8 nucleotides matching TRBD1. Per germline, CDR1 MNHEY and CDR2 SVGAGI. The CDR3 length is 16 residues. V lost 4 bases and J lost 5; bases outside the gene matches: 10. CDR3 coding DNA: TGTGCCAGCAGTTCCTACAGGGGGGCAGGACATCAGCCCCAGCATTTT. This gives the protein CASSSYRGAGHQPQHF.

This clonotype was seen repeatedly, ten times or more. The chain is built from TRBV20-1 and TRBJ2-5, with D unclear. Deletions cut 0 bases from V and 5 bases from J, with 13 bases between. The CDR3 sequence is 14 residues long. In germline, CDR1 is DFQATT, CDR2 SNEGSKA (reference sequence). The chain's CDR3 is CSARDAQFLETQYF. CDR3 DNA: TGCAGTGCTAGAGATGCACAGTTCCTGGAGACCCAGTACTTC.

This clonotype was picked up many times. The CDR3 loop reads CASSQARGQKPQHF. In DNA form, the CDR3 reads TGCGCCAGCAGCCAAGCCAGGGGGCAAAAGCCCCAGCATTTT. The chain is built from TRBV4-3 and TRBJ1-5; TRBD1 matches 8 bases. CDR1 is LGHNA and CDR2 is YSLEER in the germline V gene. The CDR3 is 14 residues long. J gave up 8 bases and V 1 base, and 4 bases lay outside the gene matches.